The next 13 T cell receptor beta chains were all read from a single sample in a study of beta chain features in type 1 diabetes (dated by TCRdb to between 2017 and 2018). The receptor library was made with the immunoSEQ multiplex PCR assay. The entire isolated RNA was reverse transcribed using the High Capacity cDNA Reverse Transcription Kit, and thus expressed TCRB transcripts were sequenced. Sourced from immuneACCESS, this table was stored by TCRdb with only in-frame sequences that have V and J called. A share of the clones is absent; for the studies checked, an unresolved V gene accounts for under half, and the remainder has no known explanation. This sample comprises over 120,000 clones, around 8.7% of them detected only once. Of the sample, around 0.68% is held by the ten largest clones. The sample was central memory CD4+ T cells from blood. The receptors come from a man aged 18 to 35 in good health.

CDR3 nucleotide sequence: TGTGCCAGCAGCTTAAACAGGGTCTACGAGCAGTACTTC. Encoded protein: CASSLNRVYEQYF. The chain combines TRBV11-2 with TRBJ2-7, with D possibly being TRBD1 (6 bases). The CDR3 totals 13 residues. Germline values: CDR1 SGHAT, CDR2 FQNNGV. V was cut by 2 bases and J by 3 bases, with 8 bases left in between. The whole variable domain, remainder taken from reference TRBV11-2 and TRBJ2-7, is EAGVAQSPRYKIIEKRQSVAFWCNPISGHATLYWYQQILGQGPKLLIQFQNNGVVDDSQLPKDRFSAERLKGVDSTLKIQPAKLEDSAVYLCASSLNRVYEQYFGPGTRLTVT.

This clone came up many times. Other DNA sequences of this sample code for an identical CDR3. The chain uses TRBV7-9 and TRBJ2-5, with a tentative D call TRBD2 (5 bases). Germline V gives CDR1 SEHNR, CDR2 FQNEAQ (reference sequence). V lost 3 bases and J 5 bases, leaving 10 bases between the germline ends. CDR3 size: 13 residues. The CDR3 spells CASSFSRGETQYF. CDR3 DNA: TGTGCCAGCAGCTTCTCTAGAGGGGAGACCCAGTACTTC.

The chain couples TRBV5-4 to TRBJ1-2; the match to TRBD1 covers 9 bases. Germline V lookup: CDR1 SGHNT, CDR2 YYREEE (reference sequence). This CDR3 has 13 residues. V lost 4 bases and J lost 9; bases outside the gene matches: 7. This CDR3 is CASSPGQGDRYTF. CDR3 sequence (DNA): TGTGCCAGCAGCCCGGGACAGGGTGATCGCTACACCTTC.

In nucleotides, the CDR3 is TGTGCCAGCAGTTTACAGGAGAATTCACCCCTCCACTTT. Its protein is CASSLQENSPLHF. The chain is built from TRBV6-6 and TRBJ1-6; D is perhaps TRBD1 (5 bases). Looked up from germline, CDR1 is MNHNY and CDR2 is SVGAGI (reference sequence). The CDR3 loop spans 13 amino acids. The ends were cut back, 4 bases at V and 7 bases at J, with 8 bases in the middle.

The table lists this clone with a few counts. The V gene is TRBV7-6, the J gene TRBJ2-7; possibly TRBD2 for D (5 bases). Trimming pared 3 bases from V and 7 bases from J, leaving 16 bases between. The CDR3 totals 14 residues. CDR1 and CDR2 from the germline V gene are SGHVS and FNYEAQ. The DNA for the CDR3 is TGTGCCAGCAGCTTTCGGGAAACGGGGAGTGAGCAGTACTTC. Its translation is CASSFRETGSEQYF.

This clone has just a few counts. The chain carries TRBV7-3 and TRBJ1-3; D is undetermined. Trimming took off 0 bases at V and 4 bases at J, with 4 bases between the two ends. Germline loops: CDR1 SGHTA, CDR2 FQGTGA. This CDR3 spans 13 amino acids. CDR3 residues: CASSLTRGNTIYF. The CDR3 nucleotides read TGTGCCAGCAGCTTAACCCGGGGAAACACCATATATTTT.

V and J are TRBV10-3 and TRBJ2-7; TRBD1 is a possible D gene (6 bases). From germline, CDR1 is ENHRY and CDR2 SYGVKD. This CDR3 spans 14 amino acids. The ends were cut back, 2 bases at V and 3 bases at J, with 11 bases in the middle. The CDR3 coding sequence is TGTGCCATCAGTGAGAGCACAGGGAGCTACGAGCAGTACTTC. Translation: CAISESTGSYEQYF.

CDR3 loop: CAWSGLNSNQPQHF. CDR3 nucleotides: TGTGCCTGGAGTGGACTGAATAGCAATCAGCCCCAGCATTTT. This chain links TRBV30 with TRBJ1-5; D remains unclear. The V end lost 1 base, the J end lost 0 bases, and 7 bases lay between the germline ends. The CDR3 extends over 14 amino acids. From germline, CDR1 is GTSNPN and CDR2 SVGIG (reference sequence).

This clone was recorded a few times. The genes are TRBV30 and TRBJ1-5, with 10 bases matching TRBD1. The CDR3 contains 14 residues. V trimming: 1 base; J trimming: 4 bases; junction bases outside the gene matches: 1. Germline lookup yields CDR1 GTSNPN and CDR2 SVGIG (reference sequence). The CDR3 loop reads CAWSGGQGNQPQHF. The CDR3 DNA is TGTGCCTGGAGTGGGGGACAGGGGAATCAGCCCCAGCATTTT.

This clone was observed many times. This chain links TRBV18 with TRBJ1-1, with a weak D call TRBD1 (6 bases). The CDR3 is made up of 15 amino acids. V was cut by 2 bases and J by 0 bases, with 10 bases left in between. Germline CDR1 is KGHSH and CDR2 is LQKENI. The CDR3 sequence: CASSPEQGLNTEAFF. Written as DNA, the CDR3 is TGTGCCAGCTCACCAGAACAGGGATTGAACACTGAAGCTTTCTTT.

The V gene is TRBV18, the J gene TRBJ1-6, with D hard to call. The CDR3 has 14 residues. The germline V gene has CDR1 KGHSH and CDR2 LQKENI. V lost 5 bases, J lost 9 bases, and 14 bases lay in between. The CDR3 nucleotides read TGTGCCAGCTCAGCCACAGAGGGATCTTCACCCCTCCACTTT. It encodes CASSATEGSSPLHF. The full variable domain, in which reference TRBV18 and TRBJ1-6 provide the parts outside the CDR3, is NAGVMQNPRHLVRRRGQEARLRCSPMKGHSHVYWYRQLPEEGLKFMVYLQKENIIDESGMPKERFSAEFPKEGPSILRIQQVVRGDSAAYFCASSATEGSSPLHFGNGTRLTVT.

This clone was seen only a few times. J is TRBJ1-6 and V is TRBV11-2; D is ambiguous. Germline lookup yields CDR1 SGHAT and CDR2 FQNNGV. The CDR3 totals 14 residues. V lost 5 bases and J lost 10, with 15 bases in between. The CDR3 region has the DNA TGTGCCAGCAGCCCGAGGGAGTTCGGGTCACCCCTCCACTTT. Translating it yields CASSPREFGSPLHF.

This clone has a count of ten or more. J is TRBJ2-1 and V is TRBV29-1, with D unclear. This CDR3 is built from 13 residues. Germline-derived CDR1 and CDR2 are SQVTM and ANQGSEA. Trimming left V 1 base short and J 0 bases short, with 4 bases between. The CDR3 DNA reads TGCAGCGTTGAAGTTAGCTCCTACAATGAGCAGTTCTTC. The encoded protein is CSVEVSSYNEQFF.